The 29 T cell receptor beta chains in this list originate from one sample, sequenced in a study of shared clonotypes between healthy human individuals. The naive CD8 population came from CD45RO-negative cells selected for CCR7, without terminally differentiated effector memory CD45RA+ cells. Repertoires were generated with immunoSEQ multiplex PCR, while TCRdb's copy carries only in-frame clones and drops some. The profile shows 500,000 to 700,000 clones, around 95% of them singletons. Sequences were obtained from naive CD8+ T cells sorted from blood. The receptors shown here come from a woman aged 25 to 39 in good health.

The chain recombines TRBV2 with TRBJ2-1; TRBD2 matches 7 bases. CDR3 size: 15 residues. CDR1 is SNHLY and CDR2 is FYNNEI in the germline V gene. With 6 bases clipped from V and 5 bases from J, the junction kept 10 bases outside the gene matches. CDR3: CASRETSDLNNEQFF. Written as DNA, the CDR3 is TGTGCCAGCAGGGAAACTAGCGACTTAAACAATGAGCAGTTCTTC.

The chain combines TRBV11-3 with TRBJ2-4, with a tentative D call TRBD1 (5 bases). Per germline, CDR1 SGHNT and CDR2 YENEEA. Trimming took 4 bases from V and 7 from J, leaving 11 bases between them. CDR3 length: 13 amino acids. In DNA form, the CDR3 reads TGTGCCAGCAGCTCGCCGACAGATAACATTCAGTACTTC. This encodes CASSSPTDNIQYF.

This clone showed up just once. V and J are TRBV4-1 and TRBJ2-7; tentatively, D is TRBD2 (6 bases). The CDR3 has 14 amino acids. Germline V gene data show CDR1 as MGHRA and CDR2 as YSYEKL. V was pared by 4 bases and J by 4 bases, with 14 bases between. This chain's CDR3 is CASSLRDGGYEQYF. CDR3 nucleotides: TGCGCCAGCAGCCTCCGGGACGGAGGGTACGAGCAGTACTTC.

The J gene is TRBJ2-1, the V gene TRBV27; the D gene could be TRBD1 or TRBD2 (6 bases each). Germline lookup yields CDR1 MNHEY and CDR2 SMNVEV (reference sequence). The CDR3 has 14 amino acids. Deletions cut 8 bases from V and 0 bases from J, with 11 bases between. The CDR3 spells CASWGASSYNEQFF. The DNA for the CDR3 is TGTGCCAGCTGGGGGGCAAGCTCCTACAATGAGCAGTTCTTC.

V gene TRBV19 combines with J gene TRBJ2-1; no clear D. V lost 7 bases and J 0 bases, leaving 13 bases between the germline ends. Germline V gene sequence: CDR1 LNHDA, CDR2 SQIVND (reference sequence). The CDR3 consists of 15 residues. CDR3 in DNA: TGTGCCAGTACCAAACAGTCCCTCTCCTACAATGAGCAGTTCTTC. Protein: CASTKQSLSYNEQFF. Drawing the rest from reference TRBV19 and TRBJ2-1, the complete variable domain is DGGITQSPKYLFRKEGQNVTLSCEQNLNHDAMYWYRQDPGQGLRLIYYSQIVNDFQKGDIAEGYSVSREKKESFPLTVTSAQKNPTAFYLCASTKQSLSYNEQFFGPGTRLTVL.

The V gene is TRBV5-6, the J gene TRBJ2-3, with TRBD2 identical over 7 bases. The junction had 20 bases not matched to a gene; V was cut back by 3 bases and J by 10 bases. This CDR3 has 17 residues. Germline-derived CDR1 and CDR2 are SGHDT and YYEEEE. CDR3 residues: CASSSYTGGSYHEAQYF. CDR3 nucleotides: TGTGCCAGCAGCTCATATACGGGAGGCAGTTACCACGAGGCGCAGTATTTT. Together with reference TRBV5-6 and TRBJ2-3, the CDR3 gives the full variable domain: DAGVTQSPTHLIKTRGQQVTLRCSPKSGHDTVSWYQQALGQGPQFIFQYYEEEERQRGNFPDRFSGHQFPNYSSELNVNALLLGDSALYLCASSSYTGGSYHEAQYFGPGTRLTVL.

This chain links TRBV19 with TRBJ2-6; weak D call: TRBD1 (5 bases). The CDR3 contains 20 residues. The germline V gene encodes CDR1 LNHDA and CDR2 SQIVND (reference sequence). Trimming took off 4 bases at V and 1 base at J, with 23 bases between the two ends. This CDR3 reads CASSTNYLTGKGSGANVLTF. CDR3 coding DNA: TGTGCCAGTAGTACAAATTACCTCACAGGAAAGGGATCTGGGGCCAACGTCCTGACTTTC.

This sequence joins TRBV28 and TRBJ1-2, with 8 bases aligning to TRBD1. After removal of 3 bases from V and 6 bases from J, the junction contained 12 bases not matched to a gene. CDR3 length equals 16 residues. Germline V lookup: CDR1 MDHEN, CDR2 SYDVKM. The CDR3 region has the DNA TGTGCCAGCAGTTTTCGTCCCGGGACAGGCAAAGATGGCTACACCTTC. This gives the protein CASSFRPGTGKDGYTF.

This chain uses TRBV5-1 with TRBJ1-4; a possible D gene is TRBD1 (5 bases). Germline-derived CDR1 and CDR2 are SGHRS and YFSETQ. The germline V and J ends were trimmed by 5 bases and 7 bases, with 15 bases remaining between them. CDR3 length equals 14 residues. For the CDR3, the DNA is TGCGCCAGCAGTTCACCCGGGGGAGGTGAAAAACTGTTTTTT. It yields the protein CASSSPGGGEKLFF.

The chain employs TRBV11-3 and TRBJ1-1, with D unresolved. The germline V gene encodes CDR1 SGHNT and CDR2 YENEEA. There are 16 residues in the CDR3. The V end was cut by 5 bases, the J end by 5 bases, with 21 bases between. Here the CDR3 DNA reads TGTGCCAGCAGCCCGGGAGAGGCCGCTTGGAGAACTGAAGCTTTCTTT. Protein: CASSPGEAAWRTEAFF.

DNA for the CDR3: TGTGCCAGCAGTTTAACGGGGAAAGGTGGAAACACCATATATTTT. Its protein is CASSLTGKGGNTIYF. This chain connects TRBV27 to TRBJ1-3; D is unclear. The CDR3 runs to 15 residues. Trimming removed 2 bases at V and 3 bases at J, with 11 bases between. CDR1 is MNHEY and CDR2 is SMNVEV in the germline V gene (reference sequence).

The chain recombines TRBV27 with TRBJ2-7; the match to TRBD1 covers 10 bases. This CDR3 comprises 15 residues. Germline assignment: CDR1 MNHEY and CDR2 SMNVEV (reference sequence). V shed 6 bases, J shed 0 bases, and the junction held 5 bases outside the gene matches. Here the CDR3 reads CASSQGTGVSYEQYF. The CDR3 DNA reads TGTGCCAGCAGCCAGGGGACAGGGGTCTCCTACGAGCAGTACTTC.

Here the CDR3 reads CASSLPDDEAFF. In DNA, the CDR3 is TGTGCCAGCAGCCTACCCGACGATGAAGCTTTCTTT. V gene TRBV5-4 combines with J gene TRBJ1-1; unclear D gene. V lost 4 bases, J lost 7 bases, and 11 bases lay in between. CDR1 SGHNT and CDR2 YYREEE come from the germline V gene (reference sequence). The CDR3 length is 12 residues.

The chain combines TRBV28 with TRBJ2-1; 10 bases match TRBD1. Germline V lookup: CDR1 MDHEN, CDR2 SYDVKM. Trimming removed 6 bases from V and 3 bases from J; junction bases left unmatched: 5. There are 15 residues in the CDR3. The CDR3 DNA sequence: TGTGCCAGCAGCCCCGGGACAGGGGTCTACAATGAGCAGTTCTTC. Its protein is CASSPGTGVYNEQFF.

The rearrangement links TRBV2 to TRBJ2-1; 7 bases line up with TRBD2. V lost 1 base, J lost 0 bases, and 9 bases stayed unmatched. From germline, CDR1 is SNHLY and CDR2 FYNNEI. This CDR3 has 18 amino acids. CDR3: CASSEGLEAGSSYNEQFF. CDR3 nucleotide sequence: TGTGCCAGCAGTGAAGGATTGGAAGCGGGGAGCTCCTACAATGAGCAGTTCTTC.

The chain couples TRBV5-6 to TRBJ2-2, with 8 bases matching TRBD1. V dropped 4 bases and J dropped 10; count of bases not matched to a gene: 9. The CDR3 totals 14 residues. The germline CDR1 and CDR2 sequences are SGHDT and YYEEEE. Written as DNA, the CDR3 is TGTGCCAGCAGCCAAAGACAGGGGACCACGGAGCTGTTTTTT. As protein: CASSQRQGTTELFF.

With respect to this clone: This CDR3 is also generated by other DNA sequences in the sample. The CDR3 is CASSLRDSNQPQHF. The CDR3 DNA reads TGTGCCAGCAGCCTACGGGACAGCAATCAGCCCCAGCATTTT. The chain uses TRBV27 and TRBJ1-5, with TRBD1 as a possible D gene (5 bases). Germline CDR1 is MNHEY and CDR2 is SMNVEV (reference sequence). The CDR3 runs 14 residues. Deletions cut 6 bases from V and 1 base from J, with 10 bases between.

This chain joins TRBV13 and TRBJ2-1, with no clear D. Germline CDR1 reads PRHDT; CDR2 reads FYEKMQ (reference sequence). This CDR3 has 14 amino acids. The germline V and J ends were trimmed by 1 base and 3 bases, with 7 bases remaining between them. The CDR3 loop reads CASSLDGGYNEQFF. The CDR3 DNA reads TGTGCCAGCAGCTTAGACGGCGGCTACAATGAGCAGTTCTTC.

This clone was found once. As DNA, the CDR3 is TGTGCCAGCAGCTTAGTTCCTAGCGGGAGTACAGATACGCAGTATTTT. Its translation: CASSLVPSGSTDTQYF. The chain has TRBV13 and TRBJ2-3; 10 bases agree with TRBD2. The CDR3 sequence is 16 residues long. Germline CDR1 PRHDT, CDR2 FYEKMQ (reference sequence). V was clipped by 1 base and J by 3 bases; unmatched bases: 4. The entire variable domain, with the rest obtained from reference TRBV13 and TRBJ2-3, is as follows: AAGVIQSPRHLIKEKRETATLKCYPIPRHDTVYWYQQGPGQDPQFLISFYEKMQSDKGSIPDRFSAQQFSDYHSELNMSSLELGDSALYFCASSLVPSGSTDTQYFGPGTRLTVL.

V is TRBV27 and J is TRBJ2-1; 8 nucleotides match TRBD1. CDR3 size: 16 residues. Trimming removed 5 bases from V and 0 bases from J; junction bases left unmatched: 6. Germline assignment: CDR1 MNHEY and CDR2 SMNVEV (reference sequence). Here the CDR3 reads CASSPSQGDSYNEQFF. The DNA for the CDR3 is TGTGCCAGCAGTCCTTCACAGGGGGACTCCTACAATGAGCAGTTCTTC.

The CDR3 here is CASSQDGDKGYTF. CDR3 sequence (DNA): TGTGCCAGCAGCCAAGATGGAGATAAAGGCTACACCTTC. The V call is TRBV14, the J call TRBJ1-2; D is ambiguous. The CDR3 is made up of 13 amino acids. CDR1 is SGHDN and CDR2 is FVKESK in the germline V gene. V was trimmed by 0 bases and J by 8 bases, leaving 10 bases between them. The full variable domain, rest sourced from reference TRBV14 and TRBJ1-2, is EAGVTQFPSHSVIEKGQTVTLRCDPISGHDNLYWYRRVMGKEIKFLLHFVKESKQDESGMPNNRFLAERTGGTYSTLKVQPAELEDSGVYFCASSQDGDKGYTFGSGTRLTVV.

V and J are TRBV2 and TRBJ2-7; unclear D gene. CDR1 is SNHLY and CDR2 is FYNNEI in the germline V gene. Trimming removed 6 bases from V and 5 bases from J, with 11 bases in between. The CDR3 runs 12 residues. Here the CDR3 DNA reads TGTGCCAGCAGGTGGACGGCGGACGAGCAGTACTTC. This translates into CASRWTADEQYF.

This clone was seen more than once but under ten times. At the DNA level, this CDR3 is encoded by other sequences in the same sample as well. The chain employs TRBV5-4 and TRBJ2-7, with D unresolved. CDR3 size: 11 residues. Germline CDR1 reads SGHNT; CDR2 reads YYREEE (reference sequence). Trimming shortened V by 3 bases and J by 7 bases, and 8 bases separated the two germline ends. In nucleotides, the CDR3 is TGTGCCAGCAGCTCCTTGGGTGAGCAGTACTTC. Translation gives CASSSLGEQYF. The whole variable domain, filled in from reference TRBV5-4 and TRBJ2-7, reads ETGVTQSPTHLIKTRGQQVTLRCSSQSGHNTVSWYQQALGQGPQFIFQYYREEENGRGNFPPRFSGLQFPNYSSELNVNALELDDSALYLCASSSLGEQYFGPGTRLTVT.

For the CDR3, the DNA is TGTGCCAGCAGCCTCGCGGGAAAAAATGAGCAGTTCTTC. Residues: CASSLAGKNEQFF. This chain connects TRBV7-9 to TRBJ2-1, with TRBD2 as a possible D gene (6 bases). The CDR3 runs 13 residues. Trimming cost V 5 bases and J 7 bases, with 12 bases left between them. CDR1 SEHNR and CDR2 FQNEAQ come from the germline V gene (reference sequence).

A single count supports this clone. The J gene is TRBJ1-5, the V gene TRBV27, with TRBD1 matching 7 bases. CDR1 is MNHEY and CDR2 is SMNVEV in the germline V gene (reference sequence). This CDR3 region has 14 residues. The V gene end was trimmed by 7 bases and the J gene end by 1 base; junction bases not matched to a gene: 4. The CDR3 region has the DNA TGTGCCAGCACAGCAGGGGGGAGCAATCAGCCCCAGCATTTT. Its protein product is CASTAGGSNQPQHF.

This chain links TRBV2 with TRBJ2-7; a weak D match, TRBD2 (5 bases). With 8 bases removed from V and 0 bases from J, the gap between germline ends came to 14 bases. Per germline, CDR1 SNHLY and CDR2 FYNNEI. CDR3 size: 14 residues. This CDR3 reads CASVSGVSSYEQYF. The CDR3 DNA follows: TGTGCCAGCGTGTCCGGGGTGAGCTCCTACGAGCAGTACTTC.

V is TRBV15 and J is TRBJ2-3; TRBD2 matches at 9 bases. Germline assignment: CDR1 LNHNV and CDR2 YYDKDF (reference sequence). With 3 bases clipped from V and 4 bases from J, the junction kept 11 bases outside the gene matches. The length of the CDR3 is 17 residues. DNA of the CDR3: TGTGCCACCAGCAGGTTAGCGGGAGCTATCACCGCAGATACGCAGTATTTT. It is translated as CATSRLAGAITADTQYF.

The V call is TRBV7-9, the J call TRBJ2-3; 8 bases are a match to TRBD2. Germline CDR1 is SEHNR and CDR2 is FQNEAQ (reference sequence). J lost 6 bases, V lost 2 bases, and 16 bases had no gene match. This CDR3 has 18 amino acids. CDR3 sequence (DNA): TGTGCCAGCAGCTTAAGGGGTCGGGTAGCGGGGCCCCCCGATACGCAGTATTTT. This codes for CASSLRGRVAGPPDTQYF. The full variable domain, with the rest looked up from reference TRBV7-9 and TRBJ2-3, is DTGVSQNPRHKITKRGQNVTFRCDPISEHNRLYWYRQTLGQGPEFLTYFQNEAQLEKSRLLSDRFSAERPKGSFSTLEIQRTEQGDSAMYLCASSLRGRVAGPPDTQYFGPGTRLTVL.

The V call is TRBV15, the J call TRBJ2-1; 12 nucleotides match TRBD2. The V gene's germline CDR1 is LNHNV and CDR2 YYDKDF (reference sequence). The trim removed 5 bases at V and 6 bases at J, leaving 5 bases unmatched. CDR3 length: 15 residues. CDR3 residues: CATSVGLAGTNEQFF. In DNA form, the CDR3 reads TGTGCCACCAGCGTCGGACTAGCGGGAACCAATGAGCAGTTCTTC. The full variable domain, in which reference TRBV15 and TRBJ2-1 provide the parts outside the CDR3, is DAMVIQNPRYQVTQFGKPVTLSCSQTLNHNVMYWYQQKSSQAPKLLFHYYDKDFNNEADTPDNFQSRRPNTSFCFLDIRSPGLGDTAMYLCATSVGLAGTNEQFFGPGTRLTVL.